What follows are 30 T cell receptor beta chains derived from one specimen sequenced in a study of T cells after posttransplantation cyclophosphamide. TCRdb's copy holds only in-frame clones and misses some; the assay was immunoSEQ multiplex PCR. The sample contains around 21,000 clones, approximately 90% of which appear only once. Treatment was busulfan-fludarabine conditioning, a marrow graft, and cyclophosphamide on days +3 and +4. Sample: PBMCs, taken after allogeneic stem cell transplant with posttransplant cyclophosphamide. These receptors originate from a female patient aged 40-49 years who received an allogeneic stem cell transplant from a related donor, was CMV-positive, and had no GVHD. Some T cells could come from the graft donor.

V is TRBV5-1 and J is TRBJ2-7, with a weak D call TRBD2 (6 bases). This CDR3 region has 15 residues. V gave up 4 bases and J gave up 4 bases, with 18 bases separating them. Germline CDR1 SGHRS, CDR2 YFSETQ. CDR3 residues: CASSLGTEGEYEQYF. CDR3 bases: TGCGCCAGCAGCCTCGGGACGGAGGGCGAGTACGAGCAGTACTTC. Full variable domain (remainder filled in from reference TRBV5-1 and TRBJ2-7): KAGVTQTPRYLIKTRGQQVTLSCSPISGHRSVSWYQQTPGQGLQFLFEYFSETQRNKGNFPGRFSGRQFSNSRSEMNVSTLELGDSALYLCASSLGTEGEYEQYFGPGTRLTVT.

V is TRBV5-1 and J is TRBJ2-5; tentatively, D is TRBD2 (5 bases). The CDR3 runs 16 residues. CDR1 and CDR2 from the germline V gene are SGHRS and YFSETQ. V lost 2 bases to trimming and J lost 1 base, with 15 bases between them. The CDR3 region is CASSFPGKEIQETQYF. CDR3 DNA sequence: TGCGCCAGCAGCTTCCCCGGGAAGGAGATCCAAGAGACCCAGTACTTC.

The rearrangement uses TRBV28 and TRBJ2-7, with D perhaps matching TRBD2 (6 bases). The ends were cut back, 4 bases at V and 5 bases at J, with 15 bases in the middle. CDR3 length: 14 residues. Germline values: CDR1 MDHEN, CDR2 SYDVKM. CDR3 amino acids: CASSSLREPHEQYF. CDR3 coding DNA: TGTGCCAGCAGTTCTCTTCGGGAGCCCCACGAGCAGTACTTC.

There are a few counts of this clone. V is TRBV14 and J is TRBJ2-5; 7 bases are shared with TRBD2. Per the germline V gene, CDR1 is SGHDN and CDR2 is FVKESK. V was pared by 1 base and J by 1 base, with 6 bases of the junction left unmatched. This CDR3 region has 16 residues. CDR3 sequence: CASSQGLAATQETQYF. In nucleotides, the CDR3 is TGTGCCAGCAGCCAAGGCCTAGCGGCTACCCAAGAGACCCAGTACTTC.

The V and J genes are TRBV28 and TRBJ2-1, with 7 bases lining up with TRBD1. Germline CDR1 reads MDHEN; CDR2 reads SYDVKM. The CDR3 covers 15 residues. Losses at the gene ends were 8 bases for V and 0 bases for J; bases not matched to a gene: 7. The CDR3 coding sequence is TGTGCCAGCCGTAGGAGACAGGGCTCCTACAATGAGCAGTTCTTC. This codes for CASRRRQGSYNEQFF.

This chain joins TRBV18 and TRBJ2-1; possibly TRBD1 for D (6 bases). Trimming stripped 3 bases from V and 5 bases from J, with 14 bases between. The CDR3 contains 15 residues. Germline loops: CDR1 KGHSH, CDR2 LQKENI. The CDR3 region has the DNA TGTGCCAGCTCACCGGGGACACACCCCGACAATGAGCAGTTCTTC. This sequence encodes CASSPGTHPDNEQFF.

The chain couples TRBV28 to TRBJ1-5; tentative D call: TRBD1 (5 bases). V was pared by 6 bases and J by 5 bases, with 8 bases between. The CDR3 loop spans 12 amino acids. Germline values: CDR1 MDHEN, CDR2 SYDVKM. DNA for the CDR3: TGTGCCAGCAGAGCAGGGTATCAGCCCCAGCATTTT. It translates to CASRAGYQPQHF.

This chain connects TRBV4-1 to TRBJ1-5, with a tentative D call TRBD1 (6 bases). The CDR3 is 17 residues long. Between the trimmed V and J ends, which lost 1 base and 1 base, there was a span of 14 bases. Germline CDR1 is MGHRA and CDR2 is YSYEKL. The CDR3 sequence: CASSQGQGIRSNQPQHF. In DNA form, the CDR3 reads TGCGCCAGCAGCCAAGGGCAGGGGATACGAAGCAATCAGCCCCAGCATTTT.

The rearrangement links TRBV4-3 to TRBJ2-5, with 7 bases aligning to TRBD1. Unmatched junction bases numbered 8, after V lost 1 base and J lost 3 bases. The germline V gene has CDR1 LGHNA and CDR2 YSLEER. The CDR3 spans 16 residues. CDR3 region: CASSQVGRTGKETQYF. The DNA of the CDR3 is TGCGCCAGCAGCCAAGTGGGCCGGACAGGCAAAGAGACCCAGTACTTC.

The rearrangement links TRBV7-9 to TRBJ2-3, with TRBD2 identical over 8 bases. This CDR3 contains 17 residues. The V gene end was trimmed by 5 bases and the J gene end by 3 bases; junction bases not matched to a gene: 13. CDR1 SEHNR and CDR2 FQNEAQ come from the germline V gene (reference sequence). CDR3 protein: CASSPAVSGSTTDTQYF. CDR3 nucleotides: TGTGCCAGCAGCCCAGCAGTGAGCGGGAGCACGACAGATACGCAGTATTTT.

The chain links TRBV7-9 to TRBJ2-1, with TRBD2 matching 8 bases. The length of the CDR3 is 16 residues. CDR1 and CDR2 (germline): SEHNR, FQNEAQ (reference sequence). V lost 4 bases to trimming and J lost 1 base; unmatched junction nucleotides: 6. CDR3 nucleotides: TGTGCCAGCAGCTCACCGGGAGGGGGGTCCTACAATGAGCAGTTCTTC. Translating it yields CASSSPGGGSYNEQFF.

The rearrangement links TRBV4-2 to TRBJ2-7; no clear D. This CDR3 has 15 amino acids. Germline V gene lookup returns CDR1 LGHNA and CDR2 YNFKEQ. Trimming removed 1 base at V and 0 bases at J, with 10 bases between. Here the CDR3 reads CASSQGRHSSYEQYF. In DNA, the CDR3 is TGTGCCAGCAGCCAAGGACGCCACAGCTCCTACGAGCAGTACTTC.

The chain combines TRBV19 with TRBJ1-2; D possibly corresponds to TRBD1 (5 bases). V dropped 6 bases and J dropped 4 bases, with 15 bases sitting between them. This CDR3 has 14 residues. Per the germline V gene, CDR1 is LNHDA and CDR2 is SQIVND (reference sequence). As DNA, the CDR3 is TGTGCCAGTAGCTTTCCGGGGGTCTTCTATGGCTACACCTTC. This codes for CASSFPGVFYGYTF.

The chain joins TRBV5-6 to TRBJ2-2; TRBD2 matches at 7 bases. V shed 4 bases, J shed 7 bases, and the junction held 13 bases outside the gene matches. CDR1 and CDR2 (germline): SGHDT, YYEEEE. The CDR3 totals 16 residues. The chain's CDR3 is CASSALRTSSYGELFF. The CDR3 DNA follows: TGTGCCAGCAGCGCACTCCGGACTAGTTCGTACGGGGAGCTGTTTTTT.

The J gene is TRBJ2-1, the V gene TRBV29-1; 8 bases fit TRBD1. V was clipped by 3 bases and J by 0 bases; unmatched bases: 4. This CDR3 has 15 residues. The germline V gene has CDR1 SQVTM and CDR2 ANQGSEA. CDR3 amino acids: CSVEPTGGSYNEQFF. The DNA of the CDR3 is TGCAGCGTTGAGCCCACAGGGGGCTCCTACAATGAGCAGTTCTTC.

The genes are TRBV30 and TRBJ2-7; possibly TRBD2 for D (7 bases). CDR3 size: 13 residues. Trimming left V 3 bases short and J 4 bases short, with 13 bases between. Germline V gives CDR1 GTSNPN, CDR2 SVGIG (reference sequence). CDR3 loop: CAWSPGGGYEQYF. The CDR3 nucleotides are TGTGCCTGGAGCCCGGGGGGCGGGTACGAGCAGTACTTC. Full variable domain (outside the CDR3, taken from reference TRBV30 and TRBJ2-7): SQTIHQWPATLVQPVGSPLSLECTVEGTSNPNLYWYRQAAGRGLQLLFYSVGIGQISSEVPQNLSASRPQDRQFILSSKKLLLSDSGFYLCAWSPGGGYEQYFGPGTRLTVT.

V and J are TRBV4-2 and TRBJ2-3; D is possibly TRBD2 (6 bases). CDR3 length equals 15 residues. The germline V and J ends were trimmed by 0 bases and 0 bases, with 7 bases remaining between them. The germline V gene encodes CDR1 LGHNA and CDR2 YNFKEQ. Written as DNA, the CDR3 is TGTGCCAGCAGCCAAGAGGGGACTAGCACAGATACGCAGTATTTT. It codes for CASSQEGTSTDTQYF.

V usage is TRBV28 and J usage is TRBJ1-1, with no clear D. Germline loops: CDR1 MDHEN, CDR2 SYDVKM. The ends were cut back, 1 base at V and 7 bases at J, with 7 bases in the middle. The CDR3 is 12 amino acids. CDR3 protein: CASSLSKLEAFF. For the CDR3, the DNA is TGTGCCAGCAGTTTATCTAAACTTGAAGCTTTCTTT.

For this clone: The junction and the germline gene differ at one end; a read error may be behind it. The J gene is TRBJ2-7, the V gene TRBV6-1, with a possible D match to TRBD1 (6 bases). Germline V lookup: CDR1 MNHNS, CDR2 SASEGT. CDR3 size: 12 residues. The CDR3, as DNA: TGTGCCAGCAGTGAAGCTTTTTCACAGGGTAACTTC. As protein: CASSEAFSQGNF.

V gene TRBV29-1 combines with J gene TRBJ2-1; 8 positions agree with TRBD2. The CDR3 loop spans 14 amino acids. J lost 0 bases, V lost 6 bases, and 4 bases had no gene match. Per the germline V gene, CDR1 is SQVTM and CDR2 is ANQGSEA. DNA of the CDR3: TGCAGCGTGGGGAGCGGGAGCTCCTACAATGAGCAGTTCTTC. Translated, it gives CSVGSGSSYNEQFF.

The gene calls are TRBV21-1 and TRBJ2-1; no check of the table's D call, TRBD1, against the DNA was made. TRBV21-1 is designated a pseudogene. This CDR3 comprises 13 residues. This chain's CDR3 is CASPTGDYNEQFF. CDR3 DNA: TGTGCCAGCCCGACAGGGGACTACAATGAGCAGTTCTTC.

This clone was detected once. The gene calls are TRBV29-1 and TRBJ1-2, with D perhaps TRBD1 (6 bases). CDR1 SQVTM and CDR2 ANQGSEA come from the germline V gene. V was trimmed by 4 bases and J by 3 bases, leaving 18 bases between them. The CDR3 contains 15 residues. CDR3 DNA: TGCAGCGTTGGGGGTCCGGGGGGCGGTGACTATGGCTACACCTTC. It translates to CSVGGPGGGDYGYTF.

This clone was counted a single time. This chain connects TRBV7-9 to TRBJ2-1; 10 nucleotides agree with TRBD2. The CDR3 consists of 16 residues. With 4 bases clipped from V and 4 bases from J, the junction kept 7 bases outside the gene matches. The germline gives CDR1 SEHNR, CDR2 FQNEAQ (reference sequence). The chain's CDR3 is CASSSEAGGWYNEQFF. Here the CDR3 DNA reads TGTGCCAGCAGCTCCGAAGCGGGAGGGTGGTACAATGAGCAGTTCTTC.

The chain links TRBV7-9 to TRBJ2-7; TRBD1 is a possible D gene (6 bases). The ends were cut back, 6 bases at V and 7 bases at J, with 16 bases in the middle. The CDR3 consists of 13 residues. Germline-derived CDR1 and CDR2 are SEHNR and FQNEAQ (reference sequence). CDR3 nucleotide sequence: TGTGCCAGCAGGGGGGCAGTAACCCTAGAGCAGTACTTC. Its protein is CASRGAVTLEQYF.

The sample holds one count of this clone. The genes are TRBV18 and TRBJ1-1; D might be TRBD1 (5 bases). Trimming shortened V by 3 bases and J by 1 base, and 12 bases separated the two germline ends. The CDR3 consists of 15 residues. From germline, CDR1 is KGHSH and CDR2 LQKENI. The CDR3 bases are TGTGCCAGCTCACCCCCGGTCGGGGGGAACACTGAAGCTTTCTTT. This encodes CASSPPVGGNTEAFF.

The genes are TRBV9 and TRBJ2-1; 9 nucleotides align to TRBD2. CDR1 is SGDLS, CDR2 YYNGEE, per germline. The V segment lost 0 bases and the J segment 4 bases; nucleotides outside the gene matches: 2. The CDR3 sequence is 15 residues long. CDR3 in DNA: TGTGCCAGCAGCGTAGGACTAGCGGTATACAATGAGCAGTTCTTC. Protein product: CASSVGLAVYNEQFF.

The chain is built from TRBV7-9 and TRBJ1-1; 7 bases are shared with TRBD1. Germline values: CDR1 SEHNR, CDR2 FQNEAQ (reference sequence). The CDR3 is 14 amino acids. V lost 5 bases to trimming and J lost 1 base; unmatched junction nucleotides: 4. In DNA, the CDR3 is TGTGCCAGCAGCACCTGGACAGGGAACACTGAAGCTTTCTTT. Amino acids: CASSTWTGNTEAFF.

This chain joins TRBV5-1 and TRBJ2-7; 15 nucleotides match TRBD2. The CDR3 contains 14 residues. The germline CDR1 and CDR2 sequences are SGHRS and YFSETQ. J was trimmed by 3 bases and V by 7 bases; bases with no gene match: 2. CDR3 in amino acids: CASGLAGGSYEQYF. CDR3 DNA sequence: TGCGCCAGCGGACTAGCGGGAGGGAGCTACGAGCAGTACTTC.

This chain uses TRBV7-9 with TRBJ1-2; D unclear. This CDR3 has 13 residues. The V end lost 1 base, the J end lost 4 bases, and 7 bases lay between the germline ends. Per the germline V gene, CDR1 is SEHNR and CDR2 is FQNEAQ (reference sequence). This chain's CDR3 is CASSLVQFYGYTF. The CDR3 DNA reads TGTGCCAGCAGCTTAGTGCAGTTCTATGGCTACACCTTC.

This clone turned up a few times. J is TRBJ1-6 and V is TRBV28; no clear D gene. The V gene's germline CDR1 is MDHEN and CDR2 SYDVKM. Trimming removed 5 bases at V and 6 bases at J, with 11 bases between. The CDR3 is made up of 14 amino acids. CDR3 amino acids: CASSPTHPNSPLHF. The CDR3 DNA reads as TGTGCCAGCAGTCCGACACACCCTAATTCACCCCTCCACTTT.